This T cell receptor beta chain comes out of a study of PD-1 blockade in mismatch repair-deficient tumors. Overall study context: Patients had around twelve mismatch repair-deficient cancer types, all previously treated and progressing.

General study results and limits: Tumor-resident clones, often absent from pretreatment blood, expanded after pembrolizumab and then contracted.

Trimming removed 0 bases from V and 4 bases from J; junction bases left unmatched: 9. CDR3 length: 18 amino acids. From germline, CDR1 is LGHNT and CDR2 FRNRAP. Comment on this clone: No antigen is known for it.

The assay was immunoSEQ multiplex PCR, and TCRdb's table has in-frame clones only and misses some. The sample holds some 120,000 clones, around 86% seen once. PCR or immunohistochemistry showed mismatch repair deficiency in every enrolled patient. The TCR-sequenced patients were a few responders to pembrolizumab. Specimen: peripheral blood, collected 44 weeks after starting pembrolizumab. The receptor was derived from an adult with mismatch repair-deficient cancer. The V gene is TRBV12-5, the J gene TRBJ2-1, with TRBD2 identical over 10 bases. CDR3 sequence reads: CASGLVVAPSGSYNEQFF. In DNA form, the CDR3 reads TGTGCTAGTGGTTTGGTAGTCGCGCCTAGCGGGAGTTACAATGAGCAGTTCTTC.